This paragraph covers one T cell receptor beta chain sequence. Its antigen is undetermined. This specimen belongs to a study of cytomegalovirus exposure and HLA in healthy donors. General observations from the study: Later on, an analysis showed TCR association rates differing by HLA locus, with DRB1 the most and HLA-C the fewest. Rare TCR sequences predominated, though certain public TCRs were found in many donors. For TCR beta chains, V- and J-gene trimming was later linked to a missense DCLRE1C variant.

The PCR employed 60 Vbeta primers together with 13 Jbeta primers. TCRdb keeps only in-frame clones here, not all; method: immunoSEQ multiplex PCR. The top ten clones hold 1.7% of a sample with about 150,000 clones, nearly 80% of them seen once. The sequenced material came from PBMCs. This receptor was taken from a woman younger than 45 in good health and CMV-seronegative.

CDR3 region: CASSYGTGGFEQYF. CDR3 in DNA: TGTGCCAGCAGTTACGGGACAGGGGGCTTCGAGCAGTACTTC. V is TRBV6-5 and J is TRBJ2-7; 12 bases fit TRBD1. This CDR3 is built from 14 residues. From germline, CDR1 is MNHEY and CDR2 SVGAGI. The junction had 2 bases not matched to a gene; V was cut back by 2 bases and J by 6 bases.